This TCR beta chain is drawn from a study of blood T cells in healthy people across ages (dated by TCRdb to the mid-2010s). For the study in its entirety: In model experiments, template switching captured about one uniquely barcoded TCR beta cDNA molecule for every two T cells. The study measured age-related changes in TCR beta repertoire diversity using deep sequencing normalized with unique cDNA molecular identifiers. Donors were grouped into four age groups: young (average roughly 17 years), middle-aged (39), aged (about 60) and long-lived (approximately 82). To avoid experimental bias, donors of different ages were distributed randomly across sequencing lanes. For two donors (one aged 18 to 30 and one aged 80 or older), the study analyzed two additional independent replicas of 1 million unique cDNA reads from the same blood draw. Broad study findings and their caveats: The CMV infection status of donors was not known, potentially confounding age-related changes in expanded clonotypes. Because profiling used bulk unsorted PBMCs, naive and antigen-experienced compartments could not be compared conclusively. Total diversity estimates from one million sequenced T cells were considered lower bounds and underestimates. The long-lived group showed more naive CD4+ T cells, fewer expanded clones and increased TCR diversity than the aged group, suggesting age selection. There was a strong correlation between observed TCR beta diversity and the percentage of naive T cells measured by flow cytometry. As age increased, observed TCR beta diversity per million T cells dropped in a roughly linear way, and a significant reduction was already evident by age roughly 36.

The library was obtained by 5' RACE. The listed sequencing device is Illumina HiSeq 2500. A second about 6 to 11 cycle PCR used a sample-barcoded 5' primer and a J-beta primer mix. A unique molecular identifier was introduced onto each TCR beta cDNA molecule by a template-switch 5' adaptor carrying 12 random nucleotides. Each sample yielded at least 3 million CDR3-containing paired-end reads. All of the RNA was converted into first-strand cDNA using the Mint cDNA synthesis kit, with a TRBC-specific oligonucleotide serving as the primer. After uracil-DNA glycosylase treatment, a first 18-cycle PCR used universal primers M1SS and BC2_uni_R on all cDNA. Per the original workflow: For normalization, 1 million high-quality reads were randomly selected from each sample, with every read carrying a distinct molecular identifier. Instead of being binned into consensus sequences, reads with shared molecular identifiers were discarded. MiTCR, with a Q25 quality threshold and the strictest error-elimination algorithm, was used for CDR3 identification, clonotype clustering and error correction. A nonparametric unseen species model using Euler transformation provided a lower-bound estimate of total TCR beta diversity. TCRdb took the public reads, trimmed them with fastp at Q25, ran MiXCR for clone calling and kept in-frame beta chains. Duplicate CDR3 protein sequences are folded into a single record with the most common DNA and genes. The V and J calls and clone size are TCRdb's, not the authors'. The sample includes about 1.1 million distinct CDR3 sequences, with 35% to 40% observed a single time. Together, the top ten hold around 13% of the sample.

For this clonotype: Its antigen remains undetermined. The sample holds no much larger clone one base away, and base qualities are not on file.

The CDR3, cysteine through phenylalanine, is 19 amino acids long. Only the CDR3 part of the read is kept: 57 bases, read in frame from the first base. CDR1 and CDR2, per the germline V gene, are SGHRS and YFSETQ. The donors were 40 or so Caucasian individuals from Russia, aged roughly 6 to 100 years, who were systemically healthy. Around 10 milliliters of peripheral blood were collected from each donor into EDTA-treated Vacutainer tubes. Ficoll-Paque density-gradient centrifugation was used to isolate PBMCs, with at least 6 million per sample. Total RNA, at least 6 micrograms per sample, was extracted from PBMCs with Trizol reagent. For every donor, an aliquot of PBMCs went through flow cytometry to measure the percentages of naive CD45RAhigh/CD27high T cells.

The specimen sequenced was blood. The sequence derives from a man aged 18 to 29 in good health. The rearranged segments are TRBV5-1 and TRBJ2-1, with 10 middle bases fitting TRBD2. The DNA matches TRBJ2-7 better at its end, which makes the J call doubtful. The CDR3 corresponds to CASSLESSGSKGGYNEQYF. The nucleotide sequence is given as TGCGCCAGCAGCTTGGAGTCTAGCGGGAGTAAGGGAGGCTACAATGAGCAGTACTTC.